This T cell receptor (beta chain) was observed in a study of CD8 T cell repertoires and HIV-1 epitope variants. For the study at large: Each of Twenty-five Gag and Nef epitope peptides stimulated a separate culture. Tested: three Gag epitope families, Nef HW9 and YT9.

TCR beta CDR3 was sequenced at survey depth on immunoSEQ. The protocol was immunoSEQ multiplex PCR, while the TCRdb copy is restricted to in-frame clones and leaves out a portion. The sample carries several thousand clones, around three fifths recorded once. As for this clone: The antigen remains undetermined.

With V trimmed by 3 bases and J by 4 bases, 3 bases remained unmatched. The germline V gene has CDR1 MDHEN and CDR2 SYDVKM. This CDR3 has 15 residues. Overall study findings and caveats: Of under ten antigen-specific beta clonotypes, six or seven appeared to cross-react with escape variants.

This TCR derives from a male donor with HIV. The rearrangement joins TRBV28 to TRBJ2-5, with TRBD2 matching 12 bases. Material: cultured CD8+ T cells derived from PBMCs. The CDR3 is CASSFRTSGAETQYF. The CDR3 DNA reads TGTGCCAGCAGTTTTCGGACTAGCGGGGCAGAGACCCAGTACTTC. The full variable domain, rest sourced from reference TRBV28 and TRBJ2-5, is DVKVTQSSRYLVKRTGEKVFLECVQDMDHENMFWYRQDPGLGLRLIYFSYDVKMKEKGDIPEGYSVSREKKERFSLILESASTNQTSMYLCASSFRTSGAETQYFGPGTRLLVL.